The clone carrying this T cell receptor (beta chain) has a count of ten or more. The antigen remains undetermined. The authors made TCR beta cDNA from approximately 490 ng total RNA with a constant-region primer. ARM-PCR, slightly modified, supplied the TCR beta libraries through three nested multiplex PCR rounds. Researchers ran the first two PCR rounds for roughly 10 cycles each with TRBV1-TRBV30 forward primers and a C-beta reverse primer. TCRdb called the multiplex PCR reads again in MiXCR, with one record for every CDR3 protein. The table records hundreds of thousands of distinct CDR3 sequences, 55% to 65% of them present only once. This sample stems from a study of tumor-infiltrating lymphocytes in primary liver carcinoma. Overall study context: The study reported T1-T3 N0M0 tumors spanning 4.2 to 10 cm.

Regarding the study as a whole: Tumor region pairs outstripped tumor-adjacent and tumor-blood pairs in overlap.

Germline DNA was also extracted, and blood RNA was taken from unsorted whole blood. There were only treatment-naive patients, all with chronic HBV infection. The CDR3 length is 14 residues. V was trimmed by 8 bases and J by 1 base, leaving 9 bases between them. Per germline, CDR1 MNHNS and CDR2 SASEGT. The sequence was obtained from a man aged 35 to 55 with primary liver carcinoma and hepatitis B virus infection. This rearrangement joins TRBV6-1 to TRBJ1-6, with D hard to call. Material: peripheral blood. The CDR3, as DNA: TGTGCCAGCGTAACACGGTCCTATAATTCACCCCTCCACTTT. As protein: CASVTRSYNSPLHF.